This T cell receptor beta chain is from a study of blood T cells in healthy people across ages. Germline V gene data show CDR1 as LGHNA and CDR2 as YNFKEQ. V shed 3 bases and J 7 bases; nucleotides not matched to a gene: 15. The CDR3 runs 18 residues. This clonotype has only a few counts. Then a second PCR, running about 6 to 12 cycles, was carried out with a sample-barcoded 5' primer and a J-beta primer mix. TCRdb itself ran the 5' RACE reads through MiXCR, one entry per CDR3 protein. The sample shows 920,000 or so distinct CDR3 sequences, more than 35% of them seen only once. The chain joins TRBV4-2 to TRBJ1-6; 7 nucleotides align to TRBD1. The TCR originated in an older woman in good health. Sequencing was carried out using blood. The CDR3 sequence is CASSQQRPGGLGNSPLHF. CDR3 nucleotides: TGTGCCAGCAGCCAGCAAAGACCAGGGGGGCTAGGGAATTCACCCCTCCACTTT.